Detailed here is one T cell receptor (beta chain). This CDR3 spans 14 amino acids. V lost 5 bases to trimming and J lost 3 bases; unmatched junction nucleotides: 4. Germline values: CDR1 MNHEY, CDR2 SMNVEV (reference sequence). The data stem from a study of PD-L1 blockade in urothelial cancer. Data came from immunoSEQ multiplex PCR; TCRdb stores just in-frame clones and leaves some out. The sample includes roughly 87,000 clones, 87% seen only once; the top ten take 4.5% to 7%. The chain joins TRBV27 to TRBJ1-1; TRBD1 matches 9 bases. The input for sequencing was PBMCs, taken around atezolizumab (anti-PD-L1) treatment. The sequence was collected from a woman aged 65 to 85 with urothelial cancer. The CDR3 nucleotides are TGTGCCAGCAGTCATGGACAGGGGCACACTGAAGCTTTCTTT. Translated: CASSHGQGHTEAFF.